This T cell receptor beta chain was found in a study of neurological immune-mediated disorders. CDR3 length: 13 amino acids. Germline V gene data show CDR1 as ENHRY and CDR2 as SYGVKD. With V trimmed by 11 bases and J by 3 bases, 8 bases remained unmatched. TCRdb analysed the 5' RACE reads with MiXCR anew, one entry per CDR3 protein. The repertoire holds around 20,000 distinct CDR3 sequences, with about 6.2% as singletons. This clonotype has at least ten counts. This receptor was identified in a man aged 18 to 30 in good health. The chain links TRBV10-3 to TRBJ1-1, with 8 bases aligning to TRBD1. Sequencing input: CD8+ T cells from blood. The CDR3 region is CAFQTGVDTEAFF. As DNA, the CDR3 is TGTGCCTTTCAGACAGGGGTGGACACTGAAGCTTTCTTT.